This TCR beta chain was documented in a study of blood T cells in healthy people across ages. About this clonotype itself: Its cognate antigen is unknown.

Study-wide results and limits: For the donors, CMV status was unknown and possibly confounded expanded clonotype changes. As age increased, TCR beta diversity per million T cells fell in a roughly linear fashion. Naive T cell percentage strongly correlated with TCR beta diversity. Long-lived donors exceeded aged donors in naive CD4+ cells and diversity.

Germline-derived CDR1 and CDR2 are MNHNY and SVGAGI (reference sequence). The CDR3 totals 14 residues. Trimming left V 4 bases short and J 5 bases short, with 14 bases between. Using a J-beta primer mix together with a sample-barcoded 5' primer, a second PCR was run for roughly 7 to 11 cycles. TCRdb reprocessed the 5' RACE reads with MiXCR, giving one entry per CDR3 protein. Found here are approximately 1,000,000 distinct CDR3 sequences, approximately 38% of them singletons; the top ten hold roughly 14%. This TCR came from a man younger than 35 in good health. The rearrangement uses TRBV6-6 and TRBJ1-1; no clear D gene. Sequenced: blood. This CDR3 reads CASSFRDFRTEAFF. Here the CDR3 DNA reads TGTGCCAGCAGTTTTAGAGATTTTCGGACTGAAGCTTTCTTT.